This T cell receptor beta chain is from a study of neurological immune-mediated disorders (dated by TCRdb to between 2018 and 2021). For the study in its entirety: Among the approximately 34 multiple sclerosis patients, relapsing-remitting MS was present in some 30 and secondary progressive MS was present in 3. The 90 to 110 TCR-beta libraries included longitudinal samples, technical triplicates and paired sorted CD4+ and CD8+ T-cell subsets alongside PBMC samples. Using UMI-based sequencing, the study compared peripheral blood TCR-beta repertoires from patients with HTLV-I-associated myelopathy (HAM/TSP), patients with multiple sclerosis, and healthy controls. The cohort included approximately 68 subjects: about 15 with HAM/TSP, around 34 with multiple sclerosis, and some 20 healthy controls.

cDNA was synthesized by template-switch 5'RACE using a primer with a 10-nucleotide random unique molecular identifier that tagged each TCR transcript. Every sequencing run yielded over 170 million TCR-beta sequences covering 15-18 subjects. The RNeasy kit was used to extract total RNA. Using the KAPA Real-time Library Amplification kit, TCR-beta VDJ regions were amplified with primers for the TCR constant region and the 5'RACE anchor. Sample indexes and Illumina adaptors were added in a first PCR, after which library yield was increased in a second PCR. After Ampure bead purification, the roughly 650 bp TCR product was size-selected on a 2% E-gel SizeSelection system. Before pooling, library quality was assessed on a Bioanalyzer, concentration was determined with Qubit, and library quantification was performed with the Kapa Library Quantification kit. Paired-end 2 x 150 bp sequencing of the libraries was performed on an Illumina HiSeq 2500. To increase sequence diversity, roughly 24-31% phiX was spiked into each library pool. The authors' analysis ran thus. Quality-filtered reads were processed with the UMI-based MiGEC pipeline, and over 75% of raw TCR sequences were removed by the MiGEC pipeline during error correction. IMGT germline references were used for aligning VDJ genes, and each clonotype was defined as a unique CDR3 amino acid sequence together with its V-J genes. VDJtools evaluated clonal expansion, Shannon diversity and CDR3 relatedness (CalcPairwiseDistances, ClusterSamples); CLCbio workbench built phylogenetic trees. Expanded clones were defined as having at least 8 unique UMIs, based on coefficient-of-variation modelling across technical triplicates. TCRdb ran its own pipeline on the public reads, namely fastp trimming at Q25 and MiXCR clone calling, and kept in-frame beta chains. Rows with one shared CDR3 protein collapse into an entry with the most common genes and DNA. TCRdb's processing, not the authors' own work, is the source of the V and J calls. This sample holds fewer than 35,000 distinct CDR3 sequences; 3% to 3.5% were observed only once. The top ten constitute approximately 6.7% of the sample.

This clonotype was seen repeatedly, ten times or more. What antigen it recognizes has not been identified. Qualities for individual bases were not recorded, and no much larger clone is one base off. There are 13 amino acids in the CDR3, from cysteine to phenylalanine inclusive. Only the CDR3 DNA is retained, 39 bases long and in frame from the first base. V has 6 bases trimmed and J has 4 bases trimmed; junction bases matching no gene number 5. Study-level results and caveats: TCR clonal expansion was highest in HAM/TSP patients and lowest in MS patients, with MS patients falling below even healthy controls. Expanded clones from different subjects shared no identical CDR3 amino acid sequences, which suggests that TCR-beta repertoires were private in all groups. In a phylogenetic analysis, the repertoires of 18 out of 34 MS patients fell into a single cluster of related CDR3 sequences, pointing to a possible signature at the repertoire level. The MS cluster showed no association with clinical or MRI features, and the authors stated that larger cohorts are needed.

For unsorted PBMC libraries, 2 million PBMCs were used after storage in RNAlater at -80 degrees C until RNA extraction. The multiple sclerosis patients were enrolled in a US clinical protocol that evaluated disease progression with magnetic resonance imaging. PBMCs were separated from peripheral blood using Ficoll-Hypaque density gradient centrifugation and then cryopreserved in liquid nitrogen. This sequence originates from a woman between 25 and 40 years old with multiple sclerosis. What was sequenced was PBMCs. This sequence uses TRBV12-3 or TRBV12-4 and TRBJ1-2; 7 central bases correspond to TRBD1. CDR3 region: CASRGQSIYGYTF. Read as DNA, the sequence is TGTGCCAGCAGGGGACAGTCTATCTATGGCTACACCTTC.